This T cell receptor beta chain was identified during a study of blood T cell repertoires in COVID-19. Study-level information: From T cells, B-cell-depleted T cells, or PBMCs came the material, which was cDNA or gDNA.

V shed 6 bases and J 6 bases; nucleotides not matched to a gene: 15. Per the germline V gene, CDR1 is SQVTM and CDR2 is ANQGSEA. The CDR3 loop spans 16 amino acids. In the original processing: Using reference gene primer amplification, nucleated cell counts were estimated. Some clones are missing from TCRdb's copy, which holds only in-frame ones; the method was immunoSEQ multiplex PCR. V and J calls and clone size come straight from that table; D and trimming were deduced from the DNA. The repertoire holds over 300,000 clones, 85% to 90% seen once, with over 9.5% in the top ten. This clone was recorded only once. Participants had their cohort set by participant-reported clinical history. Donors in Cohort 3 counted as recovered after two negative PCRs, clearance, or symptom resolution.

This TCR came from a woman between 18 and 29 years old who had recovered from COVID-19. The source material was PBMCs or T cells enriched from blood (not recorded which). V and J are TRBV29-1 and TRBJ2-2, with 8 bases matching TRBD2. This chain's CDR3 is CSVILRSGSIAGELFF. The CDR3, as DNA: TGCAGCGTGATCTTACGGAGCGGGAGTATAGCCGGGGAGCTGTTTTTT.